The source of this TCR beta chain is a study of T cell repertoires in cytomegalovirus infection. Study summary: Through public TCR beta signatures, both CMV infection and matching HLA type were indicated. Study-wide results and caveats: The ex vivo response was dominated by HLA-C-restricted CMV-specific TCR beta clonotypes. The cumulative frequency of public TCR beta families identified carriers of CMV plus the relevant HLA.

This clonotype was seen repeatedly, ten times or more. Its antigen is still unknown. This CDR3 has 16 residues. CDR1 SGHDN and CDR2 FVKESK come from the germline V gene. With V trimmed by 4 bases and J by 2 bases, 6 bases remained unmatched. TCRdb re-called the reads through MiXCR, storing one row per CDR3 protein. The sample includes 150,000 to 200,000 distinct CDR3 sequences, roughly 19% of them seen just once. The receptor was derived from a human donor in good health (CMV status not recorded). Some clones in this sample may be carry-over from other donors' samples. The sequencing sample was made of PBMCs. The chain employs TRBV14 and TRBJ2-3; 10 bases line up with TRBD1. In DNA form, the CDR3 reads TGTGCCAGCAGCCCAGGACAGGGGGGTGACACAGATACGCAGTATTTT. Translation gives CASSPGQGGDTDTQYF.